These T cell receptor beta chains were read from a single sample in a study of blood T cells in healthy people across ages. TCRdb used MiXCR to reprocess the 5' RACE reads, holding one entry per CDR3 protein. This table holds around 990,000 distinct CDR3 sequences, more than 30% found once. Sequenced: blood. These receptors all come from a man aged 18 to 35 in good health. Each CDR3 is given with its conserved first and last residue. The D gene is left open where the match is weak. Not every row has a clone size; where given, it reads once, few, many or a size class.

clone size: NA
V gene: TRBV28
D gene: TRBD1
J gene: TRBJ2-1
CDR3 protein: CASTLTGGTYNEQFF
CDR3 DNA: TGTGCCAGCACCCTGACAGGGGGCACCTACAATGAGCAGTTCTTC

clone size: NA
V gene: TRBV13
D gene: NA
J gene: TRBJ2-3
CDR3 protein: CASSSLGFFGDTQYF
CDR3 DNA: TGTGCCAGCAGCTCACTCGGGTTTTTCGGCGATACGCAGTATTTT

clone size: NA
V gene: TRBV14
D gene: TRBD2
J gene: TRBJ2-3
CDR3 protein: CASSPLAGGNTDTQYF
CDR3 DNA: TGTGCCAGCAGCCCACTAGCGGGGGGAAACACAGATACGCAGTATTTT

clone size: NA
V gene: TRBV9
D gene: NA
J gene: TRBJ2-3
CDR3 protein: CASSAAGNCPDTQYF
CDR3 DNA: TGTGCCAGCAGCGCCGCTGGTAATTGTCCAGATACGCAGTATTTT

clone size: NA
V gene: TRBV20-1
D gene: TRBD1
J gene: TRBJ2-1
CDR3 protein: CNASLGQGPYQETQFF
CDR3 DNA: TGCAATGCTAGCCTAGGACAGGGACCGTACCAAGAGACCCAGTTCTTC

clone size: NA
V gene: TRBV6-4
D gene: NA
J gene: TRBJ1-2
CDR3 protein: CASTLQGRYGYTF
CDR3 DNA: TGTGCCAGCACCTTACAGGGACGATATGGCTACACCTTC

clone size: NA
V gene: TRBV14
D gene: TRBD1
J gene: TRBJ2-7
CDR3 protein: CASSQKQGADYEQYF
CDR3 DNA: TGTGCCAGCAGCCAAAAACAGGGGGCGGACTACGAGCAGTACTTC

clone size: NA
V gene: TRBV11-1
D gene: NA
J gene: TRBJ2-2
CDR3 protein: CASSSGRWGLGTGELFF
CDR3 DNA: TGTGCCAGCAGCTCAGGTCGATGGGGATTAGGCACCGGGGAGCTGTTTTTT

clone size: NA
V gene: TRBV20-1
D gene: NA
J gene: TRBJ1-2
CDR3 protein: CSARPTNVDGYTF
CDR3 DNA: TGCAGTGCTAGACCGACAAACGTCGATGGCTACACCTTC

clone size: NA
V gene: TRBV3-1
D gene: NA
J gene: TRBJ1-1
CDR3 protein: CASSHRGTEAFF
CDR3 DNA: TGTGCCAGCAGCCATCGGGGAACTGAAGCTTTCTTT

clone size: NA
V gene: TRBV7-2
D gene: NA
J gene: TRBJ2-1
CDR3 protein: CASSVESSRQLFYEQFF
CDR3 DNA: TGTGCCAGCAGCGTAGAGAGTTCCAGGCAGTTATTCTATGAGCAGTTCTTC

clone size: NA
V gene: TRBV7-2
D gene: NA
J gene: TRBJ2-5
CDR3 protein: CASSLQLAPSQETQYF
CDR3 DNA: TGTGCCAGCAGCTTACAACTAGCTCCGAGTCAAGAGACCCAGTACTTC

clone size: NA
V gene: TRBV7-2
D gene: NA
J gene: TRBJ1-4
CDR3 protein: CASSLDGAPNEKLFF
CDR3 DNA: TGTGCCAGCAGCTTAGACGGGGCGCCCAATGAAAAACTGTTTTTT

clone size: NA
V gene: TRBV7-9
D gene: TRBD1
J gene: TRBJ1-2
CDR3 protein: CASSSARTGFYGYTF
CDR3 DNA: TGTGCCAGCAGCTCAGCGCGGACAGGATTCTATGGCTACACCTTC

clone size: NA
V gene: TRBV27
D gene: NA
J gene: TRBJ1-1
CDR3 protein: CASSVVGRNTEAFF
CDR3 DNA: TGTGCCAGCAGTGTCGTAGGAAGGAACACTGAAGCTTTCTTT

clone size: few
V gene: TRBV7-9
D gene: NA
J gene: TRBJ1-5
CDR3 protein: CASSLAGEVGQPQHF
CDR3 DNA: TGTGCCAGCAGCTTAGCGGGTGAGGTTGGTCAGCCCCAGCATTTT

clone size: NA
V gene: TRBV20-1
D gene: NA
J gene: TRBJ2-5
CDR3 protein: CSRRKRGSDEQYF
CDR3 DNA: TGCAGCAGAAGAAAAAGAGGTAGCGATGAGCAGTACTTC

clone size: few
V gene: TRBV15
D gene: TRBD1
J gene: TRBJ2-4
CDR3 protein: CATSRDGRQGGEQYF
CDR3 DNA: TGTGCCACCAGCAGAGATGGGAGACAGGGGGGTGAGCAGTACTTC

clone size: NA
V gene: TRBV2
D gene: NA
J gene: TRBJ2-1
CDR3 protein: CASSRQVQSSGQFF
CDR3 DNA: TGTGCCAGCAGCCGACAGGTTCAAAGTTCCGGGCAGTTCTTC

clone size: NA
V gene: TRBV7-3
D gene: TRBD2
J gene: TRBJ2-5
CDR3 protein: CASSLRSSGTNEQYF
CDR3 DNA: TGTGCCAGCAGCTTACGGAGTAGCGGGACCAATGAGCAGTACTTC

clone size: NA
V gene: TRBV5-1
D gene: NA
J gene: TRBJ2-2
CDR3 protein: CASSLGGALRVGELFF
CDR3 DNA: TGCGCCAGCAGCTTGGGAGGGGCGCTCCGAGTCGGGGAGCTGTTTTTT

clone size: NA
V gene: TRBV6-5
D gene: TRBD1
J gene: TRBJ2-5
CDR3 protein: CASSYAWTGNQETQYF
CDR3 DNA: TGTGCCAGCAGTTACGCCTGGACAGGGAACCAAGAGACCCAGTACTTC

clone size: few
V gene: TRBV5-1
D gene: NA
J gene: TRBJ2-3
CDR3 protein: CASSPRQGLSTDTQYF
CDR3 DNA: TGCGCCAGCAGCCCCAGGCAGGGACTTAGCACAGATACGCAGTATTTT

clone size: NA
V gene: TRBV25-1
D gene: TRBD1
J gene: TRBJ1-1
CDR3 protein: CASSEDREKSEAFF
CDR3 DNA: TGTGCCAGCAGTGAAGACAGGGAGAAGAGTGAAGCTTTCTTT

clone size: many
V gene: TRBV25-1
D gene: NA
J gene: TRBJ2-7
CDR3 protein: CASSDEFPSDEQYF
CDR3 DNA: TGTGCCAGCAGTGATGAGTTCCCCTCCGACGAGCAGTACTTC

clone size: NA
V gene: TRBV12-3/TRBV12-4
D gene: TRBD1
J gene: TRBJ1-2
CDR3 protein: CASSPTGSGGGYTF
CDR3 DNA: TGTGCCAGCAGTCCGACGGGGTCAGGGGGTGGCTACACCTTC

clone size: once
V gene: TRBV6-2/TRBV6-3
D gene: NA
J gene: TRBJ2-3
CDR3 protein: CASSDVGVDTQYF
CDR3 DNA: TGTGCCAGCAGTGACGTAGGCGTTGATACGCAGTATTTT

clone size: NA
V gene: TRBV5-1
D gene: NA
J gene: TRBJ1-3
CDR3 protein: CASSSPLGDSGNTIYF
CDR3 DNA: TGCGCCAGCAGCTCCCCATTGGGTGACTCTGGAAACACCATATATTTT

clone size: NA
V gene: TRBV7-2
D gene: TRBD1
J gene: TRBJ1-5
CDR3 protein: CASSLASGTGYSNQPQHF
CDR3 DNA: TGTGCCAGCAGCTTAGCGTCTGGGACAGGTTATAGCAATCAGCCCCAGCATTTT